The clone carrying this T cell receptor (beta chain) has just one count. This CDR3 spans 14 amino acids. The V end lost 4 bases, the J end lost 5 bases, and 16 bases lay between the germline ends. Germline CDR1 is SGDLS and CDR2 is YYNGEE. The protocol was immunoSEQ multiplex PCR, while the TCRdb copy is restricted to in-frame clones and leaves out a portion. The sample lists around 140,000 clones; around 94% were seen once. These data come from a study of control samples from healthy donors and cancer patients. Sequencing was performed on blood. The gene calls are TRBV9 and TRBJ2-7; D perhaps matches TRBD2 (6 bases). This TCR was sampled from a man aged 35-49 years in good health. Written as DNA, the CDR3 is TGTGCCAGCAGCTCAGTGGTTGGAGGGAACGAGCAGTACTTC. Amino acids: CASSSVVGGNEQYF.